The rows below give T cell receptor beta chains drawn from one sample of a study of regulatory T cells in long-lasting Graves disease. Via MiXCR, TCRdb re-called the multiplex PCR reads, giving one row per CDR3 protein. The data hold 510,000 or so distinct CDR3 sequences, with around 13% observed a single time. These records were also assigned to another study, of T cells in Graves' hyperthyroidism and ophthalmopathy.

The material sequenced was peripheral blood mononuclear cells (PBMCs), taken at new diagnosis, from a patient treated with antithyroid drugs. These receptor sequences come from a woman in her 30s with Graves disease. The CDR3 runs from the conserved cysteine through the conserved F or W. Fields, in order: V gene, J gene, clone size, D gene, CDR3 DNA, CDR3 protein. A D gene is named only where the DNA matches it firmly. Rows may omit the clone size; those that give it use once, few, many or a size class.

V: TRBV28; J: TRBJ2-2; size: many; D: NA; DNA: TGTGCCAGCAGATACCGGGCCCCCGGGGAGCTGTTTTTT; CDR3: CASRYRAPGELFF
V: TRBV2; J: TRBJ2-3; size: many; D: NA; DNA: TGTGCCAGCAGTGCGCGGATCGCAGATACGCAGTATTTT; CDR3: CASSARIADTQYF
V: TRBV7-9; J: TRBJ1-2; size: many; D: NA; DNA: TGTGCCAGCACCTTAAAAGCGGGGGGAAGCTATGGCTACACCTTC; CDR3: CASTLKAGGSYGYTF
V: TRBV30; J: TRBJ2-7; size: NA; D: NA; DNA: TGTGCCTGGAGTTTTGACTCCGACCGAAACGAGCAGTACTTC; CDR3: CAWSFDSDRNEQYF
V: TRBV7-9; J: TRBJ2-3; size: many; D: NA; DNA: TGTGCCAGCAGCGACGGACGGTCAGATACGCAGTATTTT; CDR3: CASSDGRSDTQYF
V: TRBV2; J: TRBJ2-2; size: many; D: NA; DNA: TGTGCCAGCAGTGAATTGACTCCGCCCGGGGAGCTGTTTTTT; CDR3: CASSELTPPGELFF
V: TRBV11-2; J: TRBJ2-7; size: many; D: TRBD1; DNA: TGTGCCAGCAGGGTAGACCACCGGGACAGGGTCTCCGAGCAGTACTTC; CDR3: CASRVDHRDRVSEQYF
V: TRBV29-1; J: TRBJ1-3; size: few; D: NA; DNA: TGCAGCGCCTCCCCGGGAGGAAGCACCATATATTTT; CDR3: CSASPGGSTIYF
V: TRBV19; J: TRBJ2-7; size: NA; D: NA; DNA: TGTGCCAGTAGTGTCCGAGAAAAGGGTTCCGAGCAGTACTTC; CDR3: CASSVREKGSEQYF
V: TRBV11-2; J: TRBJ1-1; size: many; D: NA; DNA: TGTGCCAGCAGCTTAGATTGGTACGGATCCAACACTGAAGCTTTCTTT; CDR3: CASSLDWYGSNTEAFF
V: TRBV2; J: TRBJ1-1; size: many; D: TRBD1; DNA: TGTGCCAGCAGTGCGGGACAGACTACTGAAGCTTTCTTT; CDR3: CASSAGQTTEAFF
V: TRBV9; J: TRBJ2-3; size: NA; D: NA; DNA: TGTGCCAGCGGGATGGGTGTCTCAGATACGCAGTATTTT; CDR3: CASGMGVSDTQYF
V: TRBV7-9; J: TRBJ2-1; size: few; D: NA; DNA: TGTGCCAGCAGCAACCGTCGACTAGAGGGCGGTTATGAGCAGTTCTTC; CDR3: CASSNRRLEGGYEQFF
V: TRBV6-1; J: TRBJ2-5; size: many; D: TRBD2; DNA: TGTGCCAGCAGAGTTAGCGGGAGAGGTGCAGAGACCCAGTACTTC; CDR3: CASRVSGRGAETQYF